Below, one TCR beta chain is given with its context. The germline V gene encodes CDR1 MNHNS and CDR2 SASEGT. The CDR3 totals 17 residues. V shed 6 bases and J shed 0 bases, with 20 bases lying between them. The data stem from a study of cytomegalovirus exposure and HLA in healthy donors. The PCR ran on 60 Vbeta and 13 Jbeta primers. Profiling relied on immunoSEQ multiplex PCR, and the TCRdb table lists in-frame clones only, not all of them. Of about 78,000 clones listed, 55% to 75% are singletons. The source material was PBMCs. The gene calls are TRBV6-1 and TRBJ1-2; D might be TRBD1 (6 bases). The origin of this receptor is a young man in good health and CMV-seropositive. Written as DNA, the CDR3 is TGTGCCAGCAGGGAACCGGGACATCAACTCGCTAACTATGGCTACACCTTC. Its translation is CASREPGHQLANYGYTF.